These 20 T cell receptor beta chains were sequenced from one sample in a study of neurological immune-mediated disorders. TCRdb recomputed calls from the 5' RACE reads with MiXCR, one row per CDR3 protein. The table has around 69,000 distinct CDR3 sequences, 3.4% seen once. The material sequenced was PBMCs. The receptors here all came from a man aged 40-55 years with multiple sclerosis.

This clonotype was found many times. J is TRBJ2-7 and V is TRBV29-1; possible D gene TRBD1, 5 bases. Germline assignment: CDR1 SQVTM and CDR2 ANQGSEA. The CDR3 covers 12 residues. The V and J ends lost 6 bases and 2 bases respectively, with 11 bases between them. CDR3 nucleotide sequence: TGCAGCGTCCCCTCCAGGGCCTACGAGCAGTACTTC. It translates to CSVPSRAYEQYF.

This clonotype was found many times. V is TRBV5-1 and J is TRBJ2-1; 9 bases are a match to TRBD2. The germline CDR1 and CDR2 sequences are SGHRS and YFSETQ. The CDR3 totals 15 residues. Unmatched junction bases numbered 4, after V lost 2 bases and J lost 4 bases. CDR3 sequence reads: CASSFPTSGYNEQFF. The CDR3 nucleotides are TGCGCCAGCAGCTTCCCGACTAGCGGTTACAATGAGCAGTTCTTC.

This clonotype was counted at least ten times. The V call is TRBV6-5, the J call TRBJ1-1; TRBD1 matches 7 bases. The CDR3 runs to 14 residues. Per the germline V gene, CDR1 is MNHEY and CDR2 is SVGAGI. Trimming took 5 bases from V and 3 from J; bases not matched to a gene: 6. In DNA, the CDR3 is TGTGCCAGCAGTCAAATACAGGGGTACACTGAAGCTTTCTTT. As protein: CASSQIQGYTEAFF.

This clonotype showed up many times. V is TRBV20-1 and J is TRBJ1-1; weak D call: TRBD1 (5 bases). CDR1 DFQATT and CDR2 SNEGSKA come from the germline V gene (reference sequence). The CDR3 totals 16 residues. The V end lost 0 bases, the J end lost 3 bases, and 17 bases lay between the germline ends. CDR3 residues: CSARDSGVPQDTEAFF. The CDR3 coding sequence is TGCAGTGCTAGAGATTCGGGGGTCCCCCAAGACACTGAAGCTTTCTTT.

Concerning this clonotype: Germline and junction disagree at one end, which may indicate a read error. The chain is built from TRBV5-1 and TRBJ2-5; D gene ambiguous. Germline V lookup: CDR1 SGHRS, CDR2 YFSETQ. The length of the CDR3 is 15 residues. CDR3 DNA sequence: TGCGCCAACAGCTCATTCTACAGTCCCCAAGAGACCCAGTACTTC. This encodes CANSSFYSPQETQYF.

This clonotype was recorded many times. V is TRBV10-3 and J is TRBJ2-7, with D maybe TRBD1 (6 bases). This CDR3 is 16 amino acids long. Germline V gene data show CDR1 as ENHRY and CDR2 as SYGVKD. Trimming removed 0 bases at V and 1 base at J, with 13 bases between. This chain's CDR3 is CAISESRTDLSYEQYF. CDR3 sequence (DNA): TGTGCCATCAGTGAGTCACGGACAGATCTTTCCTACGAGCAGTACTTC.

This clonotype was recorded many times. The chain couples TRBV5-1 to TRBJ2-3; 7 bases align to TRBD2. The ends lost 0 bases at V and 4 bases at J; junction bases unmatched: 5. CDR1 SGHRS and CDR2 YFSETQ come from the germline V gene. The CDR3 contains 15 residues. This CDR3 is CASSLVAGEADTQYF. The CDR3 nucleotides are TGCGCCAGCAGCTTGGTGGCGGGAGAGGCAGATACGCAGTATTTT.

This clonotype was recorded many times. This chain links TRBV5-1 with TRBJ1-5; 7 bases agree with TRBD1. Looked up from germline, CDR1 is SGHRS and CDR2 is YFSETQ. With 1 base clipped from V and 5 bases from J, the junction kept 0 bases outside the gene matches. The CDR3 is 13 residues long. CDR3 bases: TGCGCCAGCAGCTTGCAGGGGGATCAGCCCCAGCATTTT. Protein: CASSLQGDQPQHF.

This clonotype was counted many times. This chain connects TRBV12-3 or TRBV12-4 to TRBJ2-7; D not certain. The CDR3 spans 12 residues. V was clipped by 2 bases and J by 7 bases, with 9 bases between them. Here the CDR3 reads CASSLNNLEQYF. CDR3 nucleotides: TGTGCCAGCAGTTTAAATAATTTAGAGCAGTACTTC.

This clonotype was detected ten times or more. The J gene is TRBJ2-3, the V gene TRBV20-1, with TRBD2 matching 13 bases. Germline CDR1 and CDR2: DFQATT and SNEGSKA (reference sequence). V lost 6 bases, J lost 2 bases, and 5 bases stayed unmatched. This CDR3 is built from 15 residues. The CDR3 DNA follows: TGCAGTGCCTTGGGGACTAGCGGGGACACAGATACGCAGTATTTT. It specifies CSALGTSGDTDTQYF.

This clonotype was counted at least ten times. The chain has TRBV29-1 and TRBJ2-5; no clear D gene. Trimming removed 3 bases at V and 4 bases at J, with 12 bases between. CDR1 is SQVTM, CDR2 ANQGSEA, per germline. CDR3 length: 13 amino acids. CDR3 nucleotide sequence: TGCAGCGTTGACGCGCCCCCGGGAGAGACCCAGTACTTC. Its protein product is CSVDAPPGETQYF.

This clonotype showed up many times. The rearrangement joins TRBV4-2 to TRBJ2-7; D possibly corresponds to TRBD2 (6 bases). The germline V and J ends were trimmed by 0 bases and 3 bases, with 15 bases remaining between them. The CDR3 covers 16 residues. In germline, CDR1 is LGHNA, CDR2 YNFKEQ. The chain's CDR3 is CASSQDGNSGVYEQYF. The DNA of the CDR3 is TGTGCCAGCAGCCAAGATGGTAATAGCGGAGTCTACGAGCAGTACTTC.

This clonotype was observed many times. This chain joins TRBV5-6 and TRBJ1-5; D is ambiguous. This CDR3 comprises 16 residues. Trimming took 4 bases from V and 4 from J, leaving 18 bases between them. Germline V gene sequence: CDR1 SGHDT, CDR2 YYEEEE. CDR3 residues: CASSRTGLLGNQPQHF. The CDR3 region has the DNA TGTGCCAGCAGCCGGACGGGTCTTTTGGGGAATCAGCCCCAGCATTTT.

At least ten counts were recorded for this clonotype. This CDR3 is CASSLALAADTQYF. CDR3 sequence (DNA): TGTGCCAGCAGTTTAGCCCTGGCCGCAGATACGCAGTATTTT. V gene TRBV12-3 or TRBV12-4 combines with J gene TRBJ2-3; D gene ambiguous. The CDR3 extends over 14 amino acids. The germline V and J ends were trimmed by 0 bases and 4 bases, with 8 bases remaining between them.

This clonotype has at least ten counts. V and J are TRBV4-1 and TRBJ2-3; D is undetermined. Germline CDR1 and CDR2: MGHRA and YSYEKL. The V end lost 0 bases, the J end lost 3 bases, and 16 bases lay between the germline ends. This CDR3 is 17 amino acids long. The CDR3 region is CASSQDAQPTWTDTQYF. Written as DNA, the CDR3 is TGCGCCAGCAGCCAAGACGCCCAGCCCACCTGGACAGATACGCAGTATTTT.

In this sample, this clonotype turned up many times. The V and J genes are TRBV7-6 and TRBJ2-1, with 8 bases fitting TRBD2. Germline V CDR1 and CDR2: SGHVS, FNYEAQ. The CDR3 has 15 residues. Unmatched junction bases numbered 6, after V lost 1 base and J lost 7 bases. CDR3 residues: CASSLVSGSLNEQFF. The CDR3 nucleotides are TGTGCCAGCAGCTTAGTGAGCGGGAGTCTAAATGAGCAGTTCTTC.

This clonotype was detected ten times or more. The CDR3 region is CASSLRTGGNQPQHF. The CDR3 region has the DNA TGTGCCAGCAGCTTAAGGACAGGGGGAAATCAGCCCCAGCATTTT. The V call is TRBV7-2, the J call TRBJ1-5, with TRBD1 matching over 10 bases. The V gene end was trimmed by 2 bases and the J gene end by 4 bases; junction bases not matched to a gene: 2. CDR1 and CDR2 (germline): SGHTA, FQGNSA. The length of the CDR3 is 15 residues.

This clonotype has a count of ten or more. In DNA, the CDR3 is TGTGCCACCAGTGATGGACCGGCGGATACGCAGTATTTT. Translated, it gives CATSDGPADTQYF. The genes are TRBV24-1 and TRBJ2-3, with D unclear. The ends were cut back, 3 bases at V and 6 bases at J, with 9 bases in the middle. The CDR3 has 13 amino acids. Germline V gene sequence: CDR1 KGHDR, CDR2 SFDVKD.

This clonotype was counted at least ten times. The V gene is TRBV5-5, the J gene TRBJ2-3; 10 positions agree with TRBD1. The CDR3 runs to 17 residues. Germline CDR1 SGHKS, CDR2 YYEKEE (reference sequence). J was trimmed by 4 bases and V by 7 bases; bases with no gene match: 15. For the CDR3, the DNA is TGTGCCAGCGCGAACCACCCCCGGGACAGGGGCGCAGATACGCAGTATTTT. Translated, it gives CASANHPRDRGADTQYF.

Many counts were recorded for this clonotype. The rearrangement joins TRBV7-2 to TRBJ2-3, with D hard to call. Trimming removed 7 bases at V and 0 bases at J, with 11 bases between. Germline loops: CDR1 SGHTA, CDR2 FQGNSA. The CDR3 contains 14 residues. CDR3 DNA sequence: TGTGCCAGCACCTTTCGGGCTAGCACAGATACGCAGTATTTT. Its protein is CASTFRASTDTQYF.